This TCR beta chain appears in the sequencing data of a study of cytomegalovirus exposure and HLA in healthy donors (TCRdb year 2017). The study in broad terms: According to an earlier analysis of several hundred of the donors, roughly 180 million T cells yielded 90 million to 130 million unique TCR beta sequences and approximately 280 Gb of sequence data. To study patterns of TCR occurrence, a later analysis re-analyzed previously published TCR beta repertoires from 500 to 850 donors and added high-resolution HLA genotyping. Typing coverage differed by locus: A, B, C, DRB1 and DQB1 were typed in roughly 620-640 donors, DQA1 in around 500, DPA1 in roughly 590, and DPB1 in 450 to 490. In addition to the first cohort of approximately 670 subjects, a separate validation cohort of 120 different subjects was used. Donor age, sex, ethnicity and CMV serostatus were compiled together with the repertoire data. The later analysis used no new phenotypic data to find candidate immune exposures, relying instead on TCR beta sequences and their occurrence across donors. Roughly 300 gigabases of sequencing data and around 85 million unique TCR sequences made up an early release that covered several hundred HLA-typed donors. Roughly five DR-DQ haplotypes were handled as single units for association and clustering, since linkage in the cohort was strong. The study was designed to test whether signatures of past pathogen exposure could be identified by cataloging public T cell receptors. An earlier analysis of 587 of the donors used high-throughput TCR beta sequencing to judge whether each TCR beta V gene segment behaved as functional or pseudogenic. Every repertoire in the discovery cohort had been generated on one and the same sequencing platform. To predict cytomegalovirus infection status, the study combined high-throughput TCR immunosequencing, statistical association of individual TCRs with disease status, and machine learning. The study profiled the T cell repertoires of around 700 subjects by immunosequencing and related them to cytomegalovirus serostatus. A later genetic analysis used genome-wide SNP genotypes for about 60% of the roughly 700 donors, treating that subset as a discovery cohort. Among around 400 genotyped donors of the cohort, an average of roughly 230,000 unique TCR beta nucleotide sequences was sequenced per donor, of which 15% to 20% were non-productive. Of the roughly 410 genotyped donors, roughly 80% were placed in the genetic ancestry cluster associated with self-reported Caucasian donors. HLA typing included class I and class II loci at four-digit resolution. Results the study describes overall, beyond this receptor: The classifier was reported to diagnose cytomegalovirus status with high specificity and sensitivity in both the original cohort and the validation cohort. The authors suggested that the approach could potentially be extended to other disease states and immunological phenotypes. Presence/absence analyses assumed roughly uniform sequencing depth across donors, an assumption that may not hold. The 87-base-pair reads could not distinguish some IMGT-functional V segments, including TRBV6-2 and TRBV6-3, so those segments were excluded. Specific HLA alleles were associated with 16,951 TCR beta sequences at a false discovery rate of 0.05 in a later analysis. While some public TCRs were present in many individuals, most TCR sequences turned up only very rarely across donors. Immune exposure information for the cohort was limited to CMV serostatus. In an earlier analysis of over 550 of the donors, most TCR beta V segments were observed in productive rearrangements about 87% or about 30% of the time, broadly matching IMGT annotations. In a later analysis, the rate of TCR association differed among HLA loci, with DRB1 alleles having the most associated TCRs and HLA-C alleles having the fewest. Correlated functional status among segregating V segments might be attributable to linkage disequilibrium, but an unknown experimental factor could not be ruled out. A later analysis found that most CMV-associated TCR beta chains appeared HLA-restricted, with HLA associations seemingly driven largely by CMV exposure. The study listed 170 or so TCR beta chains as associated with cytomegalovirus. This cohort had only TCR beta chains sequenced, and the lack of alpha or paired-chain data limited which features could be detected. Because HLA typing was missing for some donors at each locus, association tests included only the typed subset. When HLA alleles, especially DR and DQ, strongly co-occurred, TCR associations were difficult to assign to individual alleles. In a later analysis, HLA-associated TCR beta chains showed more clonal expansion and lower generation probabilities than non-associated chains that were equally common. Several of the top co-occurrence clusters appeared to be linked to parvovirus B19, influenza, CMV and Epstein-Barr virus, according to a later analysis. A group of highly shared sequence variants was considered likely to be a technical artifact of the sequencing pipeline. A few of the identified cytomegalovirus-associated TCR beta chains were confirmed in vitro to be specific for cytomegalovirus antigens. According to a later genetic analysis, donors in an Asian-associated ancestry cluster had fewer N-insertions in productive TCRs than the approximately 630-donor mean. A further reported finding was that TCR beta sequences accurately predicted the HLA-A and HLA-B alleles for most subjects in the first cohort. The earlier analysis of approximately 590 of the donors excluded roughly 17 rarely observed V segments, including chromosome 9 orphons, because counts were too low. A later genetic analysis associated a missense DCLRE1C variant with V-gene and J-gene trimming of TCR beta chains, and an independent cohort replicated the association.

Library method: the immunoSEQ multiplex PCR assay. A mixture of 60 forward primers for TCR Vbeta segments and 13 reverse primers for TCR Jbeta segments was used in the multiplex PCR. The CDR3 region of rearranged TCR beta genes was amplified from genomic DNA with a multiplex PCR assay. The amplified TCR beta libraries were sequenced on the Illumina HiSeq System as 87-base-pair reads. From the authors' description of their analysis: A later analysis counted tens of millions of unique TCR beta chains across the 666 repertoires, and about 10 million of these chains were shared by at least two donors. Raw reads were error-corrected and collapsed into unique sequences with a nearest-neighbor algorithm that merged closely related sequences to remove PCR and sequencing errors. Alignment of CDR3 sequences to IMGT reference sequences was used to assign V, D and J gene segments. For a sequence to be retained, a match of at least six nucleotides to both a V gene segment and a J gene segment was required. A rearrangement was called productive if the CDR3 had no stop codons and remained in frame with V and J, and every other rearrangement was called non-productive. CDR3 was defined according to IMGT convention as the region running from the second conserved V-encoded cysteine to the conserved J-encoded phenylalanine. The earlier analysis of some 600 of the donors excluded sequences that lacked an unambiguous match to a single V gene segment. An earlier analysis of about 600 of the donors called V segments functional above 56.7% productive rearrangements and segregating when the between-donor standard deviation exceeded 5%. To diagnose cytomegalovirus status from the catalog of TCR beta chain sequences, a statistical classification framework was built. A later analysis assigned V and J genes by comparing TCR nucleotide sequences with IMGT/GENE-DB human TR gene sequences. A later analysis assigned CDR3 sequences and most-parsimonious VDJ recombination scenarios with the TCRdist pipeline. In a later analysis, each TCR beta chain was defined by its CDR3 amino acid sequence together with its V-gene family, and reads lacking a unique V-gene family were excluded. In a later analysis, fewer than 650 highly shared, low-generation-probability nucleotide sequences were removed to address suspected cross-contamination and a sequencing artifact. A later analysis calculated a clonal expansion index for each public chain from normalized within-repertoire ranks of inferred template counts. Generation probabilities in a later analysis came from a VDJ recombination model fitted to out-of-frame rearrangements, and those results were checked against IGoR. A later analysis scored TCR-TCR, TCR-HLA and TCR-CMV co-occurrence with hypergeometric tests, applying a repertoire-size bias correction to TCR pairs. In a later analysis, false discovery rates were estimated by permuting HLA or CMV assignments 20 times. In a later analysis, co-occurring TCRs were grouped using DBSCAN, with TCRdist sequence similarity added in when clustering inside HLA-allele-positive subsets. Repertoires with fewer than 30,000 or more than 120,000 public chains were left out of co-occurrence clustering, as were four to six repertoires with anomalous nucleotide sharing. Drawn from immuneACCESS, this table holds only the in-frame rearrangements with V and J called that TCRdb kept. Clones are partly lost; checked studies trace under half to an unresolved V gene and leave the rest unexplained. The DNA gave D and trimming, while V, J and clone size come from that table. Here the sample has more than 90,000 clones; approximately 80% occur a single time. 3% to 3.5% of the sample comes from the top ten.

In total, 600 or so healthy bone marrow donors made up the cohort. At the time of sampling, all cohort members were nominally healthy, though unrecorded immune exposures were likely present. The donor was CMV seronegative and belonged to the group of over 350 seronegative cohort members. A peripheral blood sample was collected from each donor, and TCR beta sequencing was performed on peripheral blood mononuclear cells. The Qiagen DNeasy Blood Extraction Kit was used to extract genomic DNA from the blood cell samples. From the germline V gene (reference sequence), CDR1 is SGHNT and CDR2 is YYREEE. Relative to germline, V is missing 9 bases and J is missing 9 bases, with 18 bases of the junction outside any gene match. The CDR3 runs 15 residues from the cysteine to the phenylalanine. The read is trimmed to its CDR3 DNA, 45 bases read in frame from base 1. In its sample, this clone was seen a few times. Its antigen remains undetermined. No per-base quality is available; no much larger clone lies one base away.

Source material: PBMCs. The source is a woman in her thirties or forties in good health and CMV-seronegative. This chain joins TRBV5-4 to TRBJ2-1, and 7 junction bases match TRBD2. For the CDR3, the sequence is CATTRGEWDSSEQFF. DNA sequence: TGTGCCACCACCCGGGGGGAGTGGGATTCAAGTGAGCAGTTCTTC. The CDR3 plus the reference TRBV5-4 and TRBJ2-1 genes for the other parts give the full variable domain: ETGVTQSPTHLIKTRGQQVTLRCSSQSGHNTVSWYQQALGQGPQFIFQYYREEENGRGNFPPRFSGLQFPNYSSELNVNALELDDSALYLCATTRGEWDSSEQFFGPGTRLTVL.